Below, 8 T cell receptor beta chains from the same sample are listed, as sequenced in a study of shared clonotypes between healthy human individuals. The protocol was immunoSEQ multiplex PCR, while the TCRdb copy is restricted to in-frame clones and leaves out a portion. The profile shows about 1.1 million clones, 75% to 80% of them singletons. Material: memory CD4+ T cells from PBMCs. Regarding subset: CD45RA-negative fraction. The receptors here all came from a man aged 18 to 35 in good health. Some clones in this sample may be carry-over from other donors' samples.

This clone was recorded only once. This chain links TRBV9 with TRBJ2-1; perhaps TRBD2 as D (5 bases). The CDR3 covers 14 residues. With 0 bases removed from V and 10 bases from J, the gap between germline ends came to 14 bases. The germline gives CDR1 SGDLS, CDR2 YYNGEE. CDR3 bases: TGTGCCAGCAGCGTAGTGGGGTCGGGCGGGGAGCAGTTCTTC. Residues: CASSVVGSGGEQFF.

The CDR3 loop is CASSLWATGARYGYTF. The CDR3 nucleotides read TGTGCCAGCAGCTTGTGGGCGACAGGGGCCCGCTATGGCTACACCTTC. This chain connects TRBV5-6 to TRBJ1-2; 8 bases match TRBD1. CDR1 is SGHDT and CDR2 is YYEEEE in the germline V gene. This CDR3 comprises 16 residues. Trimming cost V 1 base and J 4 bases; bases outside gene matches: 9. The full variable domain, completed using reference TRBV5-6 and TRBJ1-2, is DAGVTQSPTHLIKTRGQQVTLRCSPKSGHDTVSWYQQALGQGPQFIFQYYEEEERQRGNFPDRFSGHQFPNYSSELNVNALLLGDSALYLCASSLWATGARYGYTFGSGTRLTVV.

The chain is built from TRBV27 and TRBJ2-2; 9 bases match TRBD2. The ends lost 2 bases at V and 6 bases at J; junction bases unmatched: 4. This CDR3 region has 15 residues. Germline V gene sequence: CDR1 MNHEY, CDR2 SMNVEV (reference sequence). The CDR3 nucleotides are TGTGCCAGCAGTTTAGCGGGAGGGCCGGCCGGGGAGCTGTTTTTT. Translation: CASSLAGGPAGELFF.

With respect to this clone: The sample carries other DNA sequences with the same CDR3. The CDR3 region is CASSAGTGPQETQYF. The CDR3 coding sequence is TGTGCCAGCAGTGCGGGGACAGGGCCTCAAGAGACCCAGTACTTC. This chain joins TRBV25-1 and TRBJ2-5; 9 nucleotides match TRBD1. This CDR3 is built from 15 residues. V was pared by 4 bases and J by 2 bases, with 5 bases of the junction left unmatched. Germline V lookup: CDR1 MGHDK, CDR2 SYGVNS.

The V gene is TRBV7-2, the J gene TRBJ2-3; D possibly matches TRBD1 or TRBD2 (6 bases each). Germline V gene sequence: CDR1 SGHTA, CDR2 FQGNSA. The CDR3 contains 17 residues. With 2 bases removed from V and 4 bases from J, the gap between germline ends came to 19 bases. The DNA of the CDR3 is TGTGCCAGCAGCTTAATAGGGGGTACTAGCTTCCCAGATACGCAGTATTTT. Translated: CASSLIGGTSFPDTQYF.

The V call is TRBV19, the J call TRBJ2-3; 13 bases fit TRBD2. Germline CDR1 reads LNHDA; CDR2 reads SQIVND (reference sequence). The V and J ends lost 0 bases and 6 bases, in that order; junction bases with no gene match: 3. The CDR3 is 16 residues long. The CDR3 spells CASSIELAGGLDTQYF. CDR3 bases: TGTGCCAGTAGTATAGAACTAGCGGGAGGGCTCGATACGCAGTATTTT.

The chain is built from TRBV4-1 and TRBJ1-2; 10 bases agree with TRBD1. The CDR3 runs to 15 residues. Germline values: CDR1 MGHRA, CDR2 YSYEKL. V lost 4 bases and J lost 2; bases outside the gene matches: 4. The CDR3 region has the DNA TGCGCCAGCAGCCTCGGACAGGGGGGGAACTATGGCTACACCTTC. Translation gives CASSLGQGGNYGYTF.

The rearrangement links TRBV28 to TRBJ2-7; the match to TRBD2 covers 13 bases. This CDR3 has 16 residues. The trim removed 4 bases at V and 2 bases at J, leaving 5 bases unmatched. Germline-derived CDR1 and CDR2 are MDHEN and SYDVKM. The CDR3 here is CASSSVLAGGPYEQYF. CDR3 in DNA: TGTGCCAGCAGTTCCGTACTAGCGGGAGGGCCCTACGAGCAGTACTTC.